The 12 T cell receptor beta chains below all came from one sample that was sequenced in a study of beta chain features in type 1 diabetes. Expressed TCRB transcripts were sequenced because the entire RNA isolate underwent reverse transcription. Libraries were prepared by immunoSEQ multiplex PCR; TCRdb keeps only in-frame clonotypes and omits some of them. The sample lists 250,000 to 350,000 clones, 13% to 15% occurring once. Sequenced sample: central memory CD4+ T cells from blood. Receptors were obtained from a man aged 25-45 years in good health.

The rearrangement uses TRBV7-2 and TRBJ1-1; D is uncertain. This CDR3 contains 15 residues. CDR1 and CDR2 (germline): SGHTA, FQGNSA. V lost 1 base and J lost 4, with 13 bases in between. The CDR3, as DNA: TGTGCCAGCAGCTTAGGTTGGGGAGGGAGCACTGAAGCTTTCTTT. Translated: CASSLGWGGSTEAFF. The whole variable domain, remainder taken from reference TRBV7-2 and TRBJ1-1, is GAGVSQSPSNKVTEKGKDVELRCDPISGHTALYWYRQSLGQGLEFLIYFQGNSAPDKSGLPSDRFSAERTGGSVSTLTIQRTQQEDSAVYLCASSLGWGGSTEAFFGQGTRLTVV.

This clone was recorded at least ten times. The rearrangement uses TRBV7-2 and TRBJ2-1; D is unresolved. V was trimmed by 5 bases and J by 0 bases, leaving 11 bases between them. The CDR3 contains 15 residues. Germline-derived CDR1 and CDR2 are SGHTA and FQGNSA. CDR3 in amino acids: CASSEGQSSYNEQFF. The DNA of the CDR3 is TGTGCCAGCAGCGAAGGGCAGAGCTCCTACAATGAGCAGTTCTTC. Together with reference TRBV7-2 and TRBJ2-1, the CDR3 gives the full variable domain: GAGVSQSPSNKVTEKGKDVELRCDPISGHTALYWYRQSLGQGLEFLIYFQGNSAPDKSGLPSDRFSAERTGGSVSTLTIQRTQQEDSAVYLCASSEGQSSYNEQFFGPGTRLTVL.

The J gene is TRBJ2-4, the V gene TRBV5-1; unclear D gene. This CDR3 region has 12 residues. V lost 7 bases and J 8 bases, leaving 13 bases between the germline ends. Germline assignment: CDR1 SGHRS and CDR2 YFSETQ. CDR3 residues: CASGPDSDIQYF. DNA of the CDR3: TGCGCCAGCGGGCCCGATTCGGACATTCAGTACTTC.

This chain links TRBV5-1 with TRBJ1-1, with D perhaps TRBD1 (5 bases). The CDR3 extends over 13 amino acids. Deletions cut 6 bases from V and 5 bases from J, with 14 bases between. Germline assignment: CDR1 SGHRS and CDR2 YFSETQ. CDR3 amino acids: CASNTQGETEAFF. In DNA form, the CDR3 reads TGCGCCAGCAATACTCAGGGTGAAACTGAAGCTTTCTTT.

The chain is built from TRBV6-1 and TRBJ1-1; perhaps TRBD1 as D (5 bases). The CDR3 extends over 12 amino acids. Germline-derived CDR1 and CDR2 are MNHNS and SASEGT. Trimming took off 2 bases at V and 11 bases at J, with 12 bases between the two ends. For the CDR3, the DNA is TGTGCCAGCAGTGAAACCCGGGGCCTCGCTTTCTTT. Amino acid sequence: CASSETRGLAFF.

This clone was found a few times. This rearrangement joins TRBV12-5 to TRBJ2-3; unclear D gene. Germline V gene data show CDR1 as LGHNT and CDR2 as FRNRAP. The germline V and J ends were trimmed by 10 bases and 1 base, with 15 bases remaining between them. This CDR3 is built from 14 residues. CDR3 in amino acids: CATPGGPGTDTQYF. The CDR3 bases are TGTGCTACCCCGGGTGGCCCCGGCACAGATACGCAGTATTTT.

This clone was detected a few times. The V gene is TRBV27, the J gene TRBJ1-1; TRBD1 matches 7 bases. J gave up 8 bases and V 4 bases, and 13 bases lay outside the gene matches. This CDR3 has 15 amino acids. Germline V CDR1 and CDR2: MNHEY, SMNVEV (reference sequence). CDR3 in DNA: TGTGCCAGCAGTTCGGTAGGGGGCTCTCCTTTAGAAGCTTTCTTT. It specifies CASSSVGGSPLEAFF.

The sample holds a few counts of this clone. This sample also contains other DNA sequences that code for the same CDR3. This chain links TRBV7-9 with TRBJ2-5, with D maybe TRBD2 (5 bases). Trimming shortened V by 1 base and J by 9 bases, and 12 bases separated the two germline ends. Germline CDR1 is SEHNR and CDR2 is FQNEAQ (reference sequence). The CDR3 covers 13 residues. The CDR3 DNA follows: TGTGCCAGCAGCTTAGGCAGCGGAAAGGCCCAGTACTTC. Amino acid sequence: CASSLGSGKAQYF.

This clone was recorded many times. The CDR3 DNA is TGTGCCAGCAGCCGGGACTCGGACGATGAGCAGTTCTTC. Its translation: CASSRDSDDEQFF. The V gene is TRBV7-2, the J gene TRBJ2-1, with D maybe TRBD2 (6 bases). This CDR3 has 13 residues. CDR1 is SGHTA and CDR2 is FQGNSA in the germline V gene. Trimming removed 5 bases from V and 8 bases from J, with 13 bases in between. Full variable domain (missing parts from reference TRBV7-2 and TRBJ2-1): GAGVSQSPSNKVTEKGKDVELRCDPISGHTALYWYRQSLGQGLEFLIYFQGNSAPDKSGLPSDRFSAERTGGSVSTLTIQRTQQEDSAVYLCASSRDSDDEQFFGPGTRLTVL.

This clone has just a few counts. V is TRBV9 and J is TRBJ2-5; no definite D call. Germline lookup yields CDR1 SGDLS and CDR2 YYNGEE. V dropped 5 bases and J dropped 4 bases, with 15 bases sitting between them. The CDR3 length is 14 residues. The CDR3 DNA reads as TGTGCCAGCAGTGGCGCGGCGGCCCGAGAGACCCAGTACTTC. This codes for CASSGAAARETQYF.

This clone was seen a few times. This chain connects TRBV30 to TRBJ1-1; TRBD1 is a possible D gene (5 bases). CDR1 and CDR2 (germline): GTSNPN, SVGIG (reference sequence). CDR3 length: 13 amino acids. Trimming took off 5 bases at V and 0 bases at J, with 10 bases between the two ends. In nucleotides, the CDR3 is TGTGCCTGGGATAAGGGGATGAACACTGAAGCTTTCTTT. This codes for CAWDKGMNTEAFF.

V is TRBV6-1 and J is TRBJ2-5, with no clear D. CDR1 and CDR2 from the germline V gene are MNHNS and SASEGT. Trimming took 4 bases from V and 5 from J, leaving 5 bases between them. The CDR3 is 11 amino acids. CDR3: CASSGYETQYF. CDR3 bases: TGTGCCAGCAGTGGCTATGAGACCCAGTACTTC.